These 9 T cell receptor beta chains were sequenced from one sample in a study of shared clonotypes between healthy human individuals. Naive CD8 cells comprised CD45RO-negative, CCR7-positively selected cells, excluding terminally differentiated effector memory CD45RA+ cells. Repertoires were generated with immunoSEQ multiplex PCR, while TCRdb's copy carries only in-frame clones and drops some. Found here are roughly 1,800,000 clones, roughly 95% of them singletons; the top ten hold more than 0.95%. What was sequenced was naive CD8+ T cells sorted from blood. The origin of the receptors is a man younger than 30 in good health.

This clone was detected only once. The gene calls are TRBV2 and TRBJ1-3; D unresolved. The CDR3 extends over 12 amino acids. V lost 3 bases to trimming and J lost 4 bases, with 4 bases between them. Per germline, CDR1 SNHLY and CDR2 FYNNEI. In DNA form, the CDR3 reads TGTGCCAGCAGTGAGACCGGAAACACCATATATTTT. This codes for CASSETGNTIYF.

The CDR3 loop reads CASRAGTALLEQYF. CDR3 in DNA: TGTGCCAGCAGAGCCGGGACAGCTCTCCTGGAGCAGTACTTC. V gene TRBV6-1 combines with J gene TRBJ2-7, with 7 bases matching TRBD1. J lost 7 bases, V lost 6 bases, and 12 bases had no gene match. The CDR3 has 14 residues. CDR1 is MNHNS and CDR2 is SASEGT in the germline V gene.

The chain recombines TRBV9 with TRBJ2-1; D is ambiguous. Trimming took 0 bases from V and 7 from J, leaving 14 bases between them. CDR1 is SGDLS, CDR2 YYNGEE, per germline. This CDR3 is 15 amino acids long. CDR3 region: CASSVGPASLNEQFF. The CDR3 DNA sequence: TGTGCCAGCAGCGTAGGACCCGCCAGCTTGAATGAGCAGTTCTTC. Supplemented by reference TRBV9 and TRBJ2-1, the full variable domain reads DSGVTQTPKHLITATGQRVTLRCSPRSGDLSVYWYQQSLDQGLQFLIQYYNGEERAKGNILERFSAQQFPDLHSELNLSSLELGDSALYFCASSVGPASLNEQFFGPGTRLTVL.

This clone was counted a few times. This rearrangement joins TRBV2 to TRBJ1-1; D unresolved. Per the germline V gene, CDR1 is SNHLY and CDR2 is FYNNEI. Trimming cost V 11 bases and J 4 bases, with 20 bases left between them. The CDR3 extends over 14 amino acids. The CDR3, as DNA: TGTGCCCCCCAGCCAGGTTCAGAGATCACTGAAGCTTTCTTT. Encoded protein: CAPQPGSEITEAFF.

The gene calls are TRBV5-4 and TRBJ1-1; 7 nucleotides agree with TRBD1. After removal of 3 bases from V and 2 bases from J, the junction contained 4 bases not matched to a gene. The CDR3 contains 14 residues. Germline-derived CDR1 and CDR2 are SGHNT and YYREEE (reference sequence). CDR3 protein: CASSWDSINTEAFF. CDR3 nucleotide sequence: TGTGCCAGCAGCTGGGACAGTATAAACACTGAAGCTTTCTTT.

About this clone itself: Other nucleotide sequences in the sample specify the same CDR3. The chain links TRBV5-1 to TRBJ2-7; D uncertain. CDR3 size: 13 residues. Germline CDR1 and CDR2: SGHRS and YFSETQ. The ends were cut back, 3 bases at V and 3 bases at J, with 10 bases in the middle. The CDR3 protein is CASSSGPLYEQYF. For the CDR3, the DNA is TGCGCCAGCAGCTCGGGCCCCCTCTACGAGCAGTACTTC. Supplemented by reference TRBV5-1 and TRBJ2-7, the full variable domain reads KAGVTQTPRYLIKTRGQQVTLSCSPISGHRSVSWYQQTPGQGLQFLFEYFSETQRNKGNFPGRFSGRQFSNSRSEMNVSTLELGDSALYLCASSSGPLYEQYFGPGTRLTVT.

In the case of this clone: Other nucleotide sequences in the sample specify the same CDR3. The chain employs TRBV19 and TRBJ1-1; D remains ambiguous. The V gene lost 3 bases and the J gene lost 2 bases, with 4 bases spanning the gap. Germline loops: CDR1 LNHDA, CDR2 SQIVND (reference sequence). CDR3 size: 12 residues. The CDR3 here is CASSILNTEAFF. CDR3 nucleotide sequence: TGTGCCAGTAGTATTCTTAACACTGAAGCTTTCTTT.

The CDR3 region has the DNA TGTGCCATCAGTGAGACGTCCTACCAAGAGACCCAGTACTTC. Translating it yields CAISETSYQETQYF. V is TRBV10-3 and J is TRBJ2-5, with D hard to call. This CDR3 has 14 residues. From germline, CDR1 is ENHRY and CDR2 SYGVKD. Trimming removed 2 bases at V and 0 bases at J, with 7 bases between.

The chain uses TRBV29-1 and TRBJ2-3; 10 positions match TRBD1. Trimming removed 4 bases from V and 3 bases from J; junction bases left unmatched: 22. The V gene's germline CDR1 is SQVTM and CDR2 ANQGSEA. This CDR3 comprises 20 residues. The CDR3 nucleotides read TGCAGCGTTGTCACGGAGATTTCCGGGACAGGGGTGATGCGGACAGATACGCAGTATTTT. It encodes CSVVTEISGTGVMRTDTQYF.